This T cell receptor beta chain was recorded in a study of CD8 T cells in ankylosing spondylitis. Study observations and caveats: The study identified a TCR beta motif of several highly homologous variants that appeared characteristic of ankylosing spondylitis blood.

TCRdb re-called the 5' RACE reads through MiXCR, storing one row per CDR3 protein. This sample has a few hundred thousand distinct CDR3 sequences, with around 20% found just once. This clonotype has a handful of counts. Its antigen is not identified. Unmatched junction bases numbered 10, after V lost 5 bases and J lost 5 bases. The V gene's germline CDR1 is SGHTA and CDR2 FQGTGA. CDR3 length: 16 amino acids. The chain recombines TRBV7-3 with TRBJ2-3; 10 bases align to TRBD1. Material for sequencing was blood, either unsorted or a sorted T cell fraction (not recorded which). This receptor was identified in a male donor with ankylosing spondylitis. The CDR3 nucleotides read TGTGCCAGCAGCCCATCGGACAGGGGGTTGGTAGATACGCAGTATTTT. Amino acids: CASSPSDRGLVDTQYF.